This is a list of T cell receptor beta chains from one sample in a study of T cell responses to AZD1222 COVID-19 vaccine. TCRdb's copy holds only in-frame clones and misses some; the assay was immunoSEQ multiplex PCR. The sample has almost 95,000 clones, 85% seen once. The material was peripheral blood, obtained 28 days after the second AZD1222 dose. These receptors all stem from an adult who received the AZD1222 COVID-19 vaccine. CDR3s include the opening cysteine and the closing phenylalanine or tryptophan. The D gene is left open where the match is weak. The size field is filled for only some rows; it gives once, few, many or a size class.

TRBD1 | . | TRBJ2-7 | TRBV24-1 | TGTGCCACCACGACAGGGGGCCTTTCTCTGGCCTACGAGCAGTACTTC | CATTTGGLSLAYEQYF
. | . | TRBJ1-4 | TRBV30 | TGTGCCTGGAGCCACCGAGAAGTTAGTGAAAAACTGTTTTTT | CAWSHREVSEKLFF
TRBD1 | . | TRBJ1-2 | TRBV27 | TGTGCCAGCAGCCTAAGACAGGGGGCTTATGGGTATGGCTACACCTTC | CASSLRQGAYGYGYTF
. | . | TRBJ1-1 | TRBV5-4 | TGTGCCAGCAGCTTGAATCAGGGCATGAACACTGAAGCTTTCTTT | CASSLNQGMNTEAFF
TRBD2 | . | TRBJ2-4 | TRBV3-1/TRBV3-2 | TGTGCCAGCAGCCTCTCGCGGGGGGGTAGGAACATTCAGTACTTC | CASSLSRGGRNIQYF
. | . | TRBJ2-7 | TRBV4-1 | TGCGCCAGCAAAATGGGACCGGGGCTCGGCGAGCAGTACTTC | CASKMGPGLGEQYF
. | . | TRBJ2-1 | TRBV7-6 | TGTGCCAGCAGCTTAGCAGCCCCTAGCGCGATCTCCTACAATGAGCAGTTCTTC | CASSLAAPSAISYNEQFF
. | . | TRBJ1-2 | TRBV9 | TGTGCCAGCAGCGTAGGGTCGGCAGCCAACTATGGCTACACCTTC | CASSVGSAANYGYTF
TRBD1 | . | TRBJ2-1 | TRBV7-8 | TGTGCCAGCAGCTTAGCCCCAAGACAGGGGTACAATGAGCAGTTCTTC | CASSLAPRQGYNEQFF
. | . | TRBJ1-4 | TRBV30 | TGTGCCTGGAGTCTTGGATGGGAGGTTTATGGTGGAACTAATGAAAAACTGTTTTTT | CAWSLGWEVYGGTNEKLFF
. | . | TRBJ1-1 | TRBV7-3 | TGTGCCAGCAGCGGGGGACGGAACACTGAAGCTTTCTTT | CASSGGRNTEAFF
. | . | TRBJ2-7 | TRBV7-6 | TGTGCCAGCAGCTTAGACCAATACGAGCAGTACTTC | CASSLDQYEQYF
. | . | TRBJ1-1 | TRBV3-1/TRBV3-2 | TGTGCCAGCAGCCGAACATTCCAGGTATTTCCAGGGGTGAACACTGAAGCTTTCTTT | CASSRTFQVFPGVNTEAFF
TRBD2 | . | TRBJ2-5 | TRBV12-5 | TGTGCTAGTGGTTCTCACCGGACTAGCGGGGGCGGGGTAGAGACCCAGTACTTC | CASGSHRTSGGGVETQYF
. | . | TRBJ2-2 | TRBV19 | TGTGCCAGTAGTGTCCGGGACCCAACCGGGGAGCTGTTTTTT | CASSVRDPTGELFF
TRBD1 | . | TRBJ2-3 | TRBV7-8 | TGTGCCAGCAGCCCGCTTGCAGGGGGTACGCAGTATTTT | CASSPLAGGTQYF
. | . | TRBJ1-1 | TRBV27 | TGTGCCAGCAGTTACGGGGGGCTGGGCTCTGAAGCTTTCTTT | CASSYGGLGSEAFF
. | . | TRBJ2-7 | TRBV6-5 | TGTGCCAGCAGAGCCCCAGGGAGCCACGAGCAGTACTTC | CASRAPGSHEQYF
TRBD2 | . | TRBJ2-3 | TRBV7-3 | TGTGCCAGCAGCCGTACTAGCGGGTTCTCAGATACGCAGTATTTT | CASSRTSGFSDTQYF
. | once | TRBJ2-3 | TRBV4-3 | TGCGCCAGCAGCCAAGAGTCGGGACGCACAGATACGCAGTATTTT | CASSQESGRTDTQYF
TRBD1 | . | TRBJ2-5 | TRBV28 | TGTGCCAGCACCACAGACAGGGTAAAGTCCAGGGAGACCCAGTACTTC | CASTTDRVKSRETQYF
TRBD2 | . | TRBJ2-5 | TRBV29-1 | TGCAGCGGTTCTAGCGGGAGAGAGACCCAGTACTTC | CSGSSGRETQYF
. | . | TRBJ2-7 | TRBV12-3/TRBV12-4 | TGTGCCAGCAGTTTTAGTGGGACCTACGAGCAGTACTTC | CASSFSGTYEQYF
. | . | TRBJ2-6 | TRBV29-1 | TGCAGCGTTCCGGGTCCTGGGGCCAACGTCCTGACTTTC | CSVPGPGANVLTF
. | . | TRBJ2-1 | TRBV4-1 | TGCGCCAGCAGTCCCGGGGCTCCTAATGAGCAGTTCTTC | CASSPGAPNEQFF
. | once | TRBJ2-3 | TRBV3-1/TRBV3-2 | TGTGCCAGCAGTCCCGGTGCTCTCCCGGGGACGCAGTATTTT | CASSPGALPGTQYF
. | . | TRBJ2-7 | TRBV10-2 | TGCGCCAGCAGTGCGGCTGGCTCCTACGAGCAGTACTTC | CASSAAGSYEQYF
. | . | TRBJ1-5 | TRBV25-1 | TGTGCCATTACACAGGGTAGCAATCAGCCCCAGCATTTT | CAITQGSNQPQHF
TRBD1 | . | TRBJ1-2 | TRBV30 | TGTGCCTGGAGTGTGATCCCGGGACAGGAAACCTTC | CAWSVIPGQETF
. | . | TRBJ2-7 | TRBV18 | TGTGCCAGCTCTGACAGGGACTTTGGCGAGCAGTACTTC | CASSDRDFGEQYF
. | few | TRBJ2-7 | TRBV3-1/TRBV3-2 | TGTGCCAGCAGCCAAGATTCAGGGAGGCAGCAGTACTTC | CASSQDSGRQQYF
. | . | TRBJ2-7 | TRBV9 | TGTGCCAGCAGCGTAGGTTCGGAGTACGACTACGAGCAGTACTTC | CASSVGSEYDYEQYF
TRBD1 | . | TRBJ1-6 | TRBV3-1/TRBV3-2 | TGTGCCAGCAGCCATGACAGGGTGACTTCACCCCTCCACTTT | CASSHDRVTSPLHF
. | . | TRBJ1-4 | TRBV18 | TGTGCCAGCTCACTGAACAGCGCAACTAATGAAAAACTGTTTTTT | CASSLNSATNEKLFF
. | once | TRBJ2-7 | TRBV7-9 | TGTGCCAGCAGCTTTTCGGCAGGGACCATCTACGAGCAGTACTTC | CASSFSAGTIYEQYF
. | . | TRBJ2-7 | TRBV2 | TGTGCCAGTGTAGGGTTTGGCTACGAGCAGTACTTC | CASVGFGYEQYF
TRBD1 | . | TRBJ2-7 | TRBV30 | TGTGCCTGGAGTTTGGGACAGGCTTCCTACGAGCAGTACTTC | CAWSLGQASYEQYF
TRBD1 | . | TRBJ2-4 | TRBV7-9 | TGTGCCAGCAGTCAGCATGGACAGGGTTTGGACATTCAGTACTTC | CASSQHGQGLDIQYF
. | . | TRBJ1-1 | TRBV30 | TGTACCTGGAGTGTCGGGTGGGAGAACACTGAAGCTTTCTTT | CTWSVGWENTEAFF
TRBD1 | . | TRBJ1-6 | TRBV19 | TGTGCCAGTAGTTTTACAGGGGGCAATTCACCCCTCCACTTT | CASSFTGGNSPLHF